The 25 T cell receptor beta chains listed next were all sequenced from one sample in a study of blood T cells in healthy people across ages. Primed by a sample-barcoded 5' primer and a J-beta primer mix, a second PCR proceeded for about 6 to 11 cycles. TCRdb used MiXCR to reprocess the 5' RACE reads, holding one entry per CDR3 protein. The table records 550,000 to 700,000 distinct CDR3 sequences, 25% to 30% of them present only once. Sample: blood. Receptors were obtained from an older woman in good health.

This chain joins TRBV20-1 and TRBJ1-2; TRBD1 aligns across 9 bases. Germline V gene lookup returns CDR1 DFQATT and CDR2 SNEGSKA (reference sequence). This CDR3 region has 13 residues. The V segment lost 6 bases and the J segment 5 bases; nucleotides outside the gene matches: 7. The CDR3 sequence: CSAEDRGLYGYTF. The DNA of the CDR3 is TGCAGTGCCGAAGACAGGGGGTTGTATGGCTACACCTTC.

This clonotype was seen only a few times. The V and J genes are TRBV7-3 and TRBJ2-1; 10 bases align to TRBD2. The CDR3 covers 15 residues. V trimming: 4 bases; J trimming: 7 bases; junction bases outside the gene matches: 7. Germline lookup yields CDR1 SGHTA and CDR2 FQGTGA. CDR3 loop: CASSSKREGRNEQFF. The CDR3 DNA is TGTGCCAGCAGCTCTAAGCGGGAGGGAAGGAATGAGCAGTTCTTC.

The table lists this clonotype with a few counts. V is TRBV4-2 and J is TRBJ2-5; D unclear. The length of the CDR3 is 15 residues. Germline assignment: CDR1 LGHNA and CDR2 YNFKEQ. Trimming removed 0 bases at V and 5 bases at J, with 13 bases between. The CDR3 sequence: CASSQDMGLAETQYF. In DNA, the CDR3 is TGTGCCAGCAGCCAAGATATGGGCCTGGCGGAGACCCAGTACTTC.

The genes are TRBV20-1 and TRBJ1-4, with D possibly TRBD1 on 5 matching bases. This CDR3 comprises 15 residues. The V end lost 2 bases, the J end lost 3 bases, and 13 bases lay between the germline ends. Germline V lookup: CDR1 DFQATT, CDR2 SNEGSKA (reference sequence). The CDR3 bases are TGCAGTGCTAGACCTGGGGGGGGTGCTAATGAAAAACTGTTTTTT. Translated: CSARPGGGANEKLFF.

This clonotype appeared a few times. Sequence at one end of the junction differs from germline and may be a read error. The V gene is TRBV6-2 or TRBV6-3, the J gene TRBJ2-3; 9 bases agree with TRBD1. The germline V gene encodes CDR1 MNHEY and CDR2 SVGEGT. The CDR3 has 14 amino acids. The CDR3 DNA sequence: TGCGCCAGCTTGGGGACAGGGACCACAGATACGCAGTATTTT. It translates to CASLGTGTTDTQYF.

The CDR3 DNA sequence: TGCAGTGCTAGACGTCCCGACAGGGGCGGGGAGACCCAGTACTTC. Its translation: CSARRPDRGGETQYF. The J gene is TRBJ2-5, the V gene TRBV20-1, with 8 bases identical to TRBD1. The V gene end was trimmed by 2 bases and the J gene end by 5 bases; junction bases not matched to a gene: 10. Per the germline V gene, CDR1 is DFQATT and CDR2 is SNEGSKA (reference sequence). The CDR3 is 15 residues long.

The rearrangement links TRBV20-1 to TRBJ2-1, with TRBD2 matching over 15 bases. From germline, CDR1 is DFQATT and CDR2 SNEGSKA (reference sequence). J lost 6 bases, V lost 2 bases, and 11 bases had no gene match. The CDR3 is 18 residues long. The CDR3 DNA is TGCAGTGCTAGACGGACTAGCGGGAGGGCCATCCTACGCAATGAGCAGTTCTTC. This codes for CSARRTSGRAILRNEQFF.

This clonotype was detected only a few times. V gene TRBV6-6 combines with J gene TRBJ2-5, with 7 bases identical to TRBD1. Near its end, the DNA agrees better with TRBJ2-7, so the J call may be wrong. The CDR3 totals 14 residues. Germline-derived CDR1 and CDR2 are MNHNY and SVGAGI (reference sequence). CDR3 amino acids: CASTHRQGSYEQYF. For the CDR3, the DNA is TGTGCCAGCACCCACCGACAGGGTTCCTACGAGCAGTACTTC.

This chain joins TRBV12-3 or TRBV12-4 and TRBJ2-5; TRBD1 matches 8 bases. Trimming at V came to 6 bases and at J to 5 bases, leaving 2 bases not matched to a gene. This CDR3 contains 12 residues. As DNA, the CDR3 is TGTGCCAGCAGCCGGGACAGGGAGACCCAGTACTTC. This translates into CASSRDRETQYF.

This clonotype showed up just a few times. This chain uses TRBV7-2 with TRBJ2-5; 8 bases line up with TRBD1. There are 14 residues in the CDR3. Germline-derived CDR1 and CDR2 are SGHTA and FQGNSA. The ends lost 1 base at V and 7 bases at J; junction bases unmatched: 5. CDR3 DNA: TGTGCCAGCAGCTTAGAGACAGGGGCCGGGACCCAGTACTTC. The encoded protein is CASSLETGAGTQYF.

This clonotype came up a few times. This chain connects TRBV5-1 to TRBJ2-7; TRBD1 is a possible D gene (6 bases). The CDR3 is 15 residues long. Looked up from germline, CDR1 is SGHRS and CDR2 is YFSETQ. With 0 bases removed from V and 2 bases from J, the gap between germline ends came to 12 bases. The CDR3 DNA reads as TGCGCCAGCAGCTTGGACAGGGAAGCCGCCTACGAGCAGTACTTC. Residues: CASSLDREAAYEQYF. Complete variable domain (other parts from reference TRBV5-1 and TRBJ2-7): KAGVTQTPRYLIKTRGQQVTLSCSPISGHRSVSWYQQTPGQGLQFLFEYFSETQRNKGNFPGRFSGRQFSNSRSEMNVSTLELGDSALYLCASSLDREAAYEQYFGPGTRLTVT.

This clonotype has only a few counts. The V gene is TRBV4-3, the J gene TRBJ1-6; D gene unclear. Germline lookup yields CDR1 LGHNA and CDR2 YSLEER. The CDR3 is 13 residues long. V was cut by 4 bases and J by 7 bases, with 8 bases left in between. The CDR3, as DNA: TGCGCCAGCAGCCTGAAGTTCAATTCACCCCTCCACTTT. It is translated as CASSLKFNSPLHF.

V gene TRBV7-2 combines with J gene TRBJ2-1; 8 nucleotides match TRBD2. Germline-derived CDR1 and CDR2 are SGHTA and FQGNSA. CDR3 size: 15 residues. V lost 5 bases to trimming and J lost 1 base; unmatched junction nucleotides: 4. The CDR3: CASSQRGPSYNEQFF. The CDR3 DNA reads TGTGCCAGCAGCCAGCGGGGGCCTTCCTACAATGAGCAGTTCTTC. Full variable domain (outside the CDR3, taken from reference TRBV7-2 and TRBJ2-1): GAGVSQSPSNKVTEKGKDVELRCDPISGHTALYWYRQSLGQGLEFLIYFQGNSAPDKSGLPSDRFSAERTGGSVSTLTIQRTQQEDSAVYLCASSQRGPSYNEQFFGPGTRLTVL.

This clonotype has a handful of counts. Just one base apart from a much larger clone, this may be a read error. V usage is TRBV9 and J usage is TRBJ2-1; 11 nucleotides agree with TRBD2. The CDR3 contains 15 residues. In germline, CDR1 is SGDLS, CDR2 YYNGEE. Germline trimming cut 4 bases from V and 5 bases from J; bases unmatched to any gene: 5. The CDR3 is CASSPSGGRDNEQFF. The CDR3, as DNA: TGTGCCAGCAGCCCTAGCGGGGGGAGGGACAATGAGCAGTTCTTC.

The rearrangement joins TRBV20-1 to TRBJ2-3, with TRBD2 identical over 8 bases. CDR1 and CDR2 (germline): DFQATT, SNEGSKA (reference sequence). V was pared by 0 bases and J by 6 bases, with 11 bases of the junction left unmatched. The CDR3 consists of 16 residues. The CDR3 sequence is CSARDGPGGRGDTQYF. The CDR3 nucleotides read TGCAGTGCTAGAGATGGGCCGGGGGGGCGAGGCGATACGCAGTATTTT.

The rearrangement uses TRBV7-3 and TRBJ2-7; 9 bases are shared with TRBD2. Germline CDR1 reads SGHTA; CDR2 reads FQGTGA. The CDR3 extends over 16 amino acids. The J segment lost 1 base and the V segment lost 5 bases, leaving 9 bases of the junction unmatched. The CDR3 nucleotides are TGTGCCAGCAGCCCGTCGGCAAGCGGGGGGTCCTACGAGCAGTACTTC. It encodes CASSPSASGGSYEQYF.

The table lists this clonotype with a few counts. The chain is built from TRBV7-2 and TRBJ2-3; D might be TRBD2 (7 bases). The V end lost 8 bases, the J end lost 1 base, and 22 bases lay between the germline ends. In germline, CDR1 is SGHTA, CDR2 FQGNSA. The CDR3 has 17 residues. CDR3 nucleotides: TGTGCCAGCGAGGGGGGCTGGGGGGGGGCAGGCACAGATACGCAGTATTTT. Its protein product is CASEGGWGGAGTDTQYF.

This chain uses TRBV10-3 with TRBJ2-6; no reliable D call. This CDR3 is 15 amino acids long. Per the germline V gene, CDR1 is ENHRY and CDR2 is SYGVKD. V dropped 4 bases and J dropped 0 bases, with 7 bases sitting between them. The CDR3 sequence: CAISGRSSGANVLTF. As DNA, the CDR3 is TGTGCCATCAGTGGAAGGTCCTCTGGGGCCAACGTCCTGACTTTC.

CDR3 protein: CSVEGSRDQRVGETQYF. The CDR3 region has the DNA TGCAGCGTTGAAGGTAGTAGGGACCAAAGGGTCGGGGAGACCCAGTACTTC. This chain joins TRBV29-1 and TRBJ2-5; D may match TRBD1 or TRBD2 (5 bases each). Germline V CDR1 and CDR2: SQVTM, ANQGSEA. This CDR3 region has 17 residues. Trimming took off 1 base at V and 5 bases at J, with 23 bases between the two ends.

The chain uses TRBV6-2 or TRBV6-3 and TRBJ1-4, with TRBD1 as a possible D gene (5 bases). The CDR3 totals 13 residues. V was shortened by 10 bases and J by 0 bases, with 9 bases between the two germline ends. Germline V lookup: CDR1 MNHEY, CDR2 SVGEGT. DNA for the CDR3: TGTGCCACCAGGGATTCAACTAATGAAAAACTGTTTTTT. Translating gives CATRDSTNEKLFF.

The chain employs TRBV4-2 and TRBJ2-1; D is unresolved. V lost 6 bases and J 1 base, leaving 10 bases between the germline ends. Germline V gene data show CDR1 as LGHNA and CDR2 as YNFKEQ. This CDR3 has 14 residues. CDR3 DNA: TGTGCCAGCAGTCCCTTTACATCCTACAATGAGCAGTTCTTC. The encoded protein is CASSPFTSYNEQFF.

This clonotype has more than one count but fewer than ten. The V gene is TRBV29-1, the J gene TRBJ2-3; 10 bases line up with TRBD1. Germline CDR1 and CDR2: SQVTM and ANQGSEA. The CDR3 sequence is 14 residues long. Germline trimming cut 1 base from V and 4 bases from J; bases unmatched to any gene: 2. CDR3 DNA sequence: TGCAGCGTTGAAGGCGGACAGGGGGCAGATACGCAGTATTTT. Its protein product is CSVEGGQGADTQYF.

The V call is TRBV12-3 or TRBV12-4, the J call TRBJ1-2; TRBD1 aligns across 11 bases. CDR3 size: 14 residues. The junction had 8 bases not matched to a gene; V was cut back by 6 bases and J by 8 bases. The CDR3 nucleotides are TGTGCCAGCAGGCCAACCGGGACAGGGGGAGGCTACACCTTC. Translated: CASRPTGTGGGYTF.

This clonotype came up a few times. This chain joins TRBV10-3 and TRBJ1-5; D is ambiguous. V shed 0 bases and J shed 0 bases, with 3 bases lying between them. This CDR3 has 14 amino acids. Germline assignment: CDR1 ENHRY and CDR2 SYGVKD. Here the CDR3 reads CAISESISNQPQHF. Written as DNA, the CDR3 is TGTGCCATCAGTGAGTCGATTAGCAATCAGCCCCAGCATTTT.

The gene calls are TRBV6-6 and TRBJ1-1; D possibly corresponds to TRBD1 (5 bases). There are 15 residues in the CDR3. Germline CDR1 MNHNY, CDR2 SVGAGI (reference sequence). The V and J ends lost 0 bases and 0 bases respectively, with 8 bases between them. The CDR3 coding sequence is TGTGCCAGCAGTTACTCGGGGGTCTTGAACACTGAAGCTTTCTTT. Encoded protein: CASSYSGVLNTEAFF.